This TCR beta chain was profiled in a study of neoadjuvant anti-PD-1 for oral cavity cancer. Generated by immunoSEQ multiplex PCR, the TCRdb table keeps only in-frame clones and is missing some. This sample has approximately 9,500 clones, with about 73% found just once. This clone appeared a few times. Germline CDR1 reads SEHNR; CDR2 reads FQNEAQ (reference sequence). The ends were cut back, 5 bases at V and 0 bases at J, with 10 bases in the middle. This CDR3 spans 14 amino acids. The time point: after neoadjuvant nivolumab, at surgical resection. Cohort: HPV-negative, locally advanced oral cavity squamous cell carcinoma patients.

The V call is TRBV7-9, the J call TRBJ1-1; no firm D call. Here the sequenced sample was PBMCs, taken after nivolumab (anti-PD-1) treatment. The TCR sequence derives from a person aged 35-79 years with oral cavity squamous cell carcinoma. The CDR3 region is CASSDPRLNTEAFF. CDR3 nucleotides: TGTGCCAGCAGCGACCCCCGGCTGAACACTGAAGCTTTCTTT.